This paragraph covers one TCR beta chain sequence. This clone was recorded once. Its antigen remains undetermined. Base quality data are lacking; no much larger clone is found one base away. The entire amount of isolated RNA was reverse transcribed using the High Capacity cDNA Reverse Transcription Kit, so the sequenced TCRB transcripts were expressed ones. Naive, central memory and regulatory T cell samples underwent deep immunoSEQ sequencing, averaging around 3.9 million total reads per sample. Sorted cells were lysed in RLT buffer and RNA was extracted with DNase-treated RNeasy Micro or Mini kits, depending on cell number. To prevent cross-contamination, every cell subset was processed on its own, while patient and healthy donor samples were processed together. The immunoSEQ multiplex PCR was used to amplify TCRB sequences from cDNA, yielding 87-bp fragments that span the CDR3 region. Sequencing of the amplicons was done on the Illumina HiSeq platform. As for the original processing: Synthetic template baselines were used to correct PCR bias computationally, reads within Hamming distance 2 were collapsed, and singletons that could not be merged were discarded. Reads were aligned against IMGT to assign V, D and J genes, CDR3 length and insertions or deletions at six rearrangement sites. Clonotype counts were normalized to sorted cell number within each subset before computing true diversity and Gini coefficients with the tcR R package. Repertoire sharing was quantified using the overlap coefficient calculated on TCRB nucleotide sequences. As a proxy for the pre-selection repertoire, out-of-frame TCRB sequences from naive cells were analyzed. TCRdb's version of the immuneACCESS table is confined to in-frame rearrangements and falls short of the full clone set. An unresolved V gene accounts for under half of the shortfall where checked; the remainder is of unknown origin. The D gene and trimming were derived from the DNA, and the V and J assignments and clone size from that table. The sample data list 350,000 or so clones, and less than 20% of these were observed just once. Approximately 0.046% of the sample lies in the top ten.

From each donor, a single peripheral blood sample of 90 to 150 mL on average was drawn into heparinised tubes. Using a panel that included CD45RO, CCR7, CD25, CD127, CD95 and CD27, naive, central memory, regulatory and stem cell-like memory CD4+ T cells were sorted on a BD FACSAria II. Purity was above 95% for every sorted population. PBMCs were isolated right away by Lymphoprep density gradient centrifugation and were stained directly, without culture. To minimize batch effects, samples were stained and sorted in pairs, one healthy donor with one patient per experiment. After removal of 0 bases from V and 1 base from J, the junction retains 3 bases not matched to a gene. Spanning cysteine to phenylalanine, the CDR3 consists of 16 amino acids. Only CDR3 DNA is held: 48 bases, read in frame from base 1. In the germline V gene, CDR1 corresponds to SGDLS and CDR2 to YYNGEE. The data are from a study of beta chain features in type 1 diabetes (dated by TCRdb to 2017 to 2018). Some background on the complete study: No differences in mean age, gender distribution, total cell number or subset yield were found between patients and healthy donors. Regulatory and stem cell-like memory subsets were obtained from only 8 patients and roughly 8 healthy donors, while naive and central memory subsets were obtained from all 28 donors. A total of around 110,000,000 sorted cells were examined across all samples, and a strong correlation was observed between cell number per subset and RNA yield. In the study, recently diagnosed type 1 diabetes patients and matched healthy donors were compared on the TCRB repertoires of their sorted circulating CD4+ T cell subsets.

Overall study results and their limits: PCR might favor shorter templates, but patient and control samples were amplified and corrected together, so any skew would affect both groups equally. Naive, central memory and regulatory TCRB repertoires appeared to be more alike among patients than among healthy donors. Type 1 diabetes patients showed a moderate but significant shortening of TCRB CDR3 length in all four CD4+ subsets. HLA sub-analyses involved small numbers of individuals, so any influence of HLA type on TCRB rearrangement remained unresolved. Because cDNA rather than genomic DNA was sequenced, highly expressing activated cells could have been over-represented, although no difference in activation and CD3 levels was found between groups. At VDJ recombination sites, type 1 diabetes patients had fewer insertions and more deleted nucleotides, which implies abnormalities in thymic rearrangement.

Specimen: naive CD4+ T cells from blood. This specimen's cell subset or site label, per the study, means: true naive CD4+ T cells. This sequence uses TRBV9 and TRBJ2-3; TRBD2 agrees with 9 junctional bases. This TCR was recovered from a woman younger than 35 in good health. The CDR3 sequence is CASSVVGLARTDTQYF. Read as DNA, the sequence is TGTGCCAGCAGCGTAGTTGGACTAGCGCGCACAGATACGCAGTATTTT.